This T cell receptor (beta chain) came from a study of vaccination effects on CD4 cells after COVID-19. Study-wide background: Pre-vaccine samples were drawn 16 days and one week before the first dose.

Profiled with immunoSEQ multiplex PCR; TCRdb holds only in-frame clones, not every one. The table records 40,000 to 50,000 clones, 60% to 75% of them present only once. Antigen-specific CD4+ T cells were expanded (with viral peptide pools) by the ViraFEST assay ahead of sequencing. Scientists isolated CD4+ T cells after a roughly nine-day culture period ended. PCR showed that the person got SARS-CoV-2 infection at some point between March and December 2020. Wells containing 1.5 million to 2.5 million PBMC each were cultured with about 9 IU/ml IL-2 and 7.5 to 10 ug/ml peptides. This clone has only a few counts. The antigen remains unidentified. Whole-study findings and limits: Recruitment yielded few convalescent patients, and the study had no early post-infection timepoints.

Sequences were derived from CD4+ T cells from PBMCs cultured with a peptide pool, sampled before COVID-19 vaccination. This clonotype was obtained from a human donor who had a prior SARS-CoV-2 infection.

CDR3 bases: TGTGCCAGCAGTTACGGTGGCCTAGCAAGCTCCTATGGCTACACCTTC. This encodes CASSYGGLASSYGYTF. The chain has TRBV6-2 or TRBV6-3 and TRBJ1-2; D remains unclear. Per germline, CDR1 MNHEY and CDR2 SVGEGT. This CDR3 comprises 16 residues. V lost 2 bases and J 4 bases, leaving 17 bases between the germline ends.